This TCR beta chain was retrieved from a study of cytomegalovirus exposure and HLA in healthy donors. Notes on this clone: No antigen is known for it.

Donors counted as nominally healthy when sampled, yet unrecorded immune exposures were likely. This CDR3 region has 18 residues. CDR1 and CDR2 (germline): SGHAT, FQDESV (reference sequence). Trimming removed 8 bases from V and 5 bases from J; junction bases left unmatched: 17. Amplification used 60 Vbeta primers and 13 Jbeta primers. Clones were read by immunoSEQ multiplex PCR, and TCRdb kept only the in-frame ones, dropping some. The data contain 300,000 or so clones, 80% to 90% of them seen just once; the ten biggest clones take up 2% to 2.5%. Study-wide points: Most observed TCR sequences were rare, whereas some public TCRs were detected in many donors. Specific recognition of CMV antigens was confirmed in vitro for a few chains (all CMV-associated). According to an earlier analysis, most TCR beta V segments yielded productive rearrangements about 90% or about 30% of the time.

This clonotype originated in a woman aged 40 to 55 in good health and CMV-seropositive. This chain links TRBV11-1 with TRBJ2-1; TRBD1 agrees at 11 bases. Sequencing used PBMCs. In DNA, the CDR3 is TGTGCCAGCCAATCCGGTTATGGGACAGGGGGGGGAAACAATGAGCAGTTCTTC. It is translated as CASQSGYGTGGGNNEQFF.